This is a list of T cell receptor beta chains from one sample in a study of shared T cell receptors in the human thymus. Clones were sequenced by immunoSEQ multiplex PCR, and TCRdb holds only the in-frame ones, with some missing. The sample records hundreds of thousands of clones, approximately 83% being singletons. These data also formed part of another study, on human thymus T cells.

The specimen was thymocytes. Every receptor here comes from a girl in the first two years of life with a congenital heart defect. The CDR3 runs from the conserved cysteine through the conserved F or W. Each record gives: clone size, J gene, D gene, V gene, CDR3 DNA, CDR3 protein. A D gene is named only where the DNA matches it firmly. Size tells how often a clone was seen (once, few, many) or the class of an expanded clone, and some rows leave it out.

>.|TRBJ2-7|TRBD1|TRBV14
TGTGCCAGCAGCCAAGAAGCGCCGGGACAGGGGGGGGAGCAGTACTTC
CASSQEAPGQGGEQYF
>.|TRBJ1-1|.|TRBV5-1
TGCGCCAGCAGCCCTTCTCCCCTTGGCTTTGAAGCTTTCTTT
CASSPSPLGFEAFF
>.|TRBJ2-2|TRBD1|TRBV4-2
TGTGCCAGCAGCCAAGAGTCCCGACAGGGTTCCATCGGGGAGCTGTTTTTT
CASSQESRQGSIGELFF
>.|TRBJ1-1|.|TRBV7-2
TGTGCCAGCAGCGACTCCAGGGATCGGGCCACTGAAGCTTTCTTT
CASSDSRDRATEAFF
>few|TRBJ1-1|.|TRBV4-1
TGCGCCAGCAGCCAAGGAGTACCGGGACAACAGAACACTGAAGCTTTCTTT
CASSQGVPGQQNTEAFF
>.|TRBJ1-4|.|TRBV5-1
TGCGCCAGCGGTCGCGGGGGGAACGCAACTAATGAAAAACTGTTTTTT
CASGRGGNATNEKLFF
>.|TRBJ2-7|TRBD1|TRBV27
TGTGCCAGCAGTACAGGGGTCTCTCCCTACGAGCAGTACTTC
CASSTGVSPYEQYF
>few|TRBJ1-5|.|TRBV5-5
TGTGCCAGCAGCTTGTTCTTGAGCAATCAGCCCCAGCATTTT
CASSLFLSNQPQHF
>.|TRBJ2-2|.|TRBV27
TGTGCCAGCACCAGACTTCCGGGACAGAACACCGGGGAGCTGTTTTTT
CASTRLPGQNTGELFF
>.|TRBJ1-1|TRBD1|TRBV19
TGTGCCAGTAGCCCGACCCGACAGGGCAACACTGAAGCTTTCTTT
CASSPTRQGNTEAFF
>.|TRBJ2-7|.|TRBV11-2
TGTGCCAGCAGCCCCCTTCTGGCCGGGACTCCCTACGAGCAGTACTTC
CASSPLLAGTPYEQYF
>few|TRBJ1-2|TRBD1|TRBV5-6
TGTGCCAGCAGCTCCACAGGGGGCGATGGCTACACCTTC
CASSSTGGDGYTF
>.|TRBJ1-1|.|TRBV6-1
TGTGCCAGCAGTGAAGCGCCGGACAGACCTCTATTCACTGAAGCTTTCTTT
CASSEAPDRPLFTEAFF
>once|TRBJ1-2|.|TRBV19
TGTGCCAGTAGTCGCACAGGATCGCGGGGCTACACCTTC
CASSRTGSRGYTF
>.|TRBJ1-3|.|TRBV12-5
TGTGCTAGTGGTTTCGAGGGCGCCCACTCTGGAAACACCATATATTTT
CASGFEGAHSGNTIYF
>.|TRBJ1-4|.|TRBV6-1
TGTGCCAGCAGTGACCAGAGACTCCGATGGATTTTT
CASSDQRLRWIF
>.|TRBJ1-2|.|TRBV25-1
TGTGCCAGCAGTCCTGAACAGGGTAACTATGGCTACACCTTC
CASSPEQGNYGYTF